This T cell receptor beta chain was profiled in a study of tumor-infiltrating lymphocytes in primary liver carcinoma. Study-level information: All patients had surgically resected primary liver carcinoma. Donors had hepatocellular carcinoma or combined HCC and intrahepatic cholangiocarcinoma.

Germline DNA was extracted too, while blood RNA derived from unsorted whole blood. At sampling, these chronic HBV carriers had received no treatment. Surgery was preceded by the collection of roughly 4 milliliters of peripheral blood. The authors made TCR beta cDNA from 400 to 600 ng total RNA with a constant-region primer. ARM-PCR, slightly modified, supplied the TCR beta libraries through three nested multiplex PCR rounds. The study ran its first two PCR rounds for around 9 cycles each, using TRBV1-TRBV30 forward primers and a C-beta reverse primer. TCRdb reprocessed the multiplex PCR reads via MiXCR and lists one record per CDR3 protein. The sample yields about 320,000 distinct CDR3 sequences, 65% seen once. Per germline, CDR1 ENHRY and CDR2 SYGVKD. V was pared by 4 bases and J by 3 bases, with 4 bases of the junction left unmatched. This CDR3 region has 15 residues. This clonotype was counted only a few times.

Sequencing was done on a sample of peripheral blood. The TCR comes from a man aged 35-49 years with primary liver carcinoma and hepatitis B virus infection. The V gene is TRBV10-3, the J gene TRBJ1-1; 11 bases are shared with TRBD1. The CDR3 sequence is CAISGGTGGDTEAFF. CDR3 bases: TGTGCCATCAGTGGGGGGACAGGGGGGGACACTGAAGCTTTCTTT.